The entry below describes one TCR beta chain. The TCRbeta library was prepared with unique molecular identifiers. TCRdb called the PCR reads again in MiXCR, with one record for every CDR3 protein. This table holds about 230,000 distinct CDR3 sequences, under 9.5% found once. This entry belongs to a study of T-cell reconstitution after alpha-beta-depleted transplantation in children. Material: PBMCs from the stem cell graft donor, obtained from the stem cell graft. The receptor was isolated from a human donor who donated a stem cell graft to a child with acute lymphoblastic leukemia.

CDR3 amino acids: CSAVKDGRYIQYF. The CDR3 bases are TGCAGTGCAGTAAAAGACGGAAGGTACATTCAGTACTTC. The rearrangement uses TRBV20-1 and TRBJ2-4; D uncertain. Germline-derived CDR1 and CDR2 are DFQATT and SNEGSKA (reference sequence). This CDR3 has 13 residues. Deletions cut 6 bases from V and 8 bases from J, with 17 bases between.